The 19 T cell receptor beta chains reported below all come from one sample, sequenced in a study of blood T cell repertoires in COVID-19. Clones were read by immunoSEQ multiplex PCR, and TCRdb kept only the in-frame ones, dropping some. The sample has approximately 160,000 clones, around 83% seen once. Sequenced sample: PBMCs or T cells enriched from blood (not recorded which). These receptors were taken from a woman aged 45-59 years in a cohort exposed to, infected with or recovered from COVID-19 (not recorded which).

The gene calls are TRBV27 and TRBJ1-2; 8 bases are shared with TRBD1. CDR3 length: 13 amino acids. V shed 2 bases, J shed 4 bases, and the junction held 0 bases outside the gene matches. Germline-derived CDR1 and CDR2 are MNHEY and SMNVEV (reference sequence). The CDR3 sequence is CASSLTGGYGYTF. The DNA of the CDR3 is TGTGCCAGCAGTTTAACAGGGGGCTATGGCTACACCTTC.

As to this clone: An end of the junction does not agree with germline; a read error may underlie this. The chain recombines TRBV10-1 with TRBJ2-1; a possible D gene is TRBD1 (5 bases). The CDR3 totals 17 residues. From germline, CDR1 is WNHNN and CDR2 SYGVQD (reference sequence). The CDR3 here is CVSSESWWQGSYNEQFF. CDR3 in DNA: TGCGTCAGCAGTGAGTCCTGGTGGCAGGGTTCATACAATGAGCAGTTCTTC.

The chain combines TRBV29-1 with TRBJ2-7, with 7 positions matching TRBD2. Germline CDR1 reads SQVTM; CDR2 reads ANQGSEA. V shed 2 bases and J 0 bases; nucleotides not matched to a gene: 7. CDR3 length: 15 amino acids. CDR3 protein: CSVELGEGRSYEQYF. CDR3 coding DNA: TGCAGCGTTGAACTGGGGGAGGGGCGCTCCTACGAGCAGTACTTC.

The CDR3 sequence: CASSQSTGPSGNQPQHF. Written as DNA, the CDR3 is TGTGCCAGCAGCCAATCGACAGGCCCTTCGGGCAATCAGCCCCAGCATTTT. The chain recombines TRBV3-1 (or the pseudogene TRBV3-2) with TRBJ1-5, with D perhaps TRBD1 (6 bases). The CDR3 spans 17 residues. V lost 2 bases to trimming and J lost 2 bases, with 16 bases between them. Looked up from germline, CDR1 is LGHDT and CDR2 is YNNKEL (reference sequence).

This clone was detected only a few times. V usage is TRBV6-2 or TRBV6-3 and J usage is TRBJ2-7, with D perhaps TRBD1 (5 bases). The CDR3 totals 17 residues. The V end was cut by 2 bases, the J end by 0 bases, with 17 bases between. Germline V gene sequence: CDR1 MNHEY, CDR2 SVGEGT. The CDR3 reads CASSYGAQRLSSYEQYF. Written as DNA, the CDR3 is TGTGCCAGCAGTTACGGGGCGCAAAGGCTAAGCTCCTACGAGCAGTACTTC.

In its sample, this clone ranks as medium-sized. The rearrangement uses TRBV5-1 and TRBJ1-5, with 8 bases fitting TRBD1. This CDR3 comprises 15 residues. J gave up 0 bases and V 4 bases, and 3 bases lay outside the gene matches. From germline, CDR1 is SGHRS and CDR2 YFSETQ. Here the CDR3 reads CASSPGQVSNQPQHF. CDR3 bases: TGCGCCAGCAGCCCGGGACAGGTTAGCAATCAGCCCCAGCATTTT.

The genes are TRBV6-5 and TRBJ1-5; 7 nucleotides line up with TRBD1. This CDR3 spans 15 amino acids. Germline lookup yields CDR1 MNHEY and CDR2 SVGAGI. V trimming: 6 bases; J trimming: 0 bases; junction bases outside the gene matches: 5. The CDR3 reads CASRGDSYSNQPQHF. The CDR3 bases are TGTGCCAGCAGAGGGGACAGTTATAGCAATCAGCCCCAGCATTTT.

This sequence joins TRBV28 and TRBJ2-3, with 10 bases lining up with TRBD1. After removal of 2 bases from V and 8 bases from J, the junction contained 4 bases not matched to a gene. The CDR3 totals 14 residues. CDR1 MDHEN and CDR2 SYDVKM come from the germline V gene. CDR3 protein: CASSLQGTGVTQYF. CDR3 nucleotide sequence: TGTGCCAGCAGTTTACAGGGGACAGGGGTTACGCAGTATTTT.

The chain links TRBV2 to TRBJ2-3, with 7 bases fitting TRBD2. The CDR3 covers 15 residues. V lost 6 bases to trimming and J lost 1 base; unmatched junction nucleotides: 7. CDR1 and CDR2 (germline): SNHLY, FYNNEI. The CDR3 protein is CASSSLAVGTDTQYF. DNA of the CDR3: TGTGCCAGCAGCAGCCTAGCGGTCGGCACAGATACGCAGTATTTT.

The chain joins TRBV19 to TRBJ2-5; 8 nucleotides agree with TRBD2. The CDR3 has 15 residues. Germline values: CDR1 LNHDA, CDR2 SQIVND (reference sequence). After removal of 5 bases from V and 4 bases from J, the junction contained 9 bases not matched to a gene. The CDR3 loop is CASSPDRGGSETQYF. In DNA, the CDR3 is TGTGCCAGTAGTCCCGATCGGGGGGGATCAGAGACCCAGTACTTC.

The chain couples TRBV2 to TRBJ1-5; possible D gene TRBD1, 6 bases. Deletions cut 7 bases from V and 4 bases from J, with 11 bases between. The CDR3 length is 13 residues. Germline CDR1 is SNHLY and CDR2 is FYNNEI. The DNA of the CDR3 is TGTGCCAGCACTAGGACAGCTAATCAGCCCCAGCATTTT. Its translation is CASTRTANQPQHF.

V usage is TRBV7-9 and J usage is TRBJ2-1, with D maybe TRBD2 (7 bases). Germline lookup yields CDR1 SEHNR and CDR2 FQNEAQ (reference sequence). Trimming left V 4 bases short and J 0 bases short, with 19 bases between. This CDR3 has 18 amino acids. The CDR3 is CASSSPGAGRSSYNEQFF. CDR3 nucleotides: TGTGCCAGCAGCTCCCCGGGGGCCGGGAGGAGCTCCTACAATGAGCAGTTCTTC. The variable domain in full, completed from reference TRBV7-9 and TRBJ2-1, reads DTGVSQNPRHKITKRGQNVTFRCDPISEHNRLYWYRQTLGQGPEFLTYFQNEAQLEKSRLLSDRFSAERPKGSFSTLEIQRTEQGDSAMYLCASSSPGAGRSSYNEQFFGPGTRLTVL.

The chain recombines TRBV9 with TRBJ2-2, with D maybe TRBD1 (5 bases). CDR3 size: 16 residues. Trimming left V 4 bases short and J 0 bases short, with 13 bases between. Germline assignment: CDR1 SGDLS and CDR2 YYNGEE. Here the CDR3 DNA reads TGTGCCAGCAGCTTACAGACAGACTCGAACACCGGGGAGCTGTTTTTT. It specifies CASSLQTDSNTGELFF.

This chain uses TRBV24-1 with TRBJ2-1; 12 nucleotides agree with TRBD2. Germline lookup yields CDR1 KGHDR and CDR2 SFDVKD. The J segment lost 6 bases and the V segment lost 7 bases, leaving 9 bases of the junction unmatched. This CDR3 has 16 amino acids. CDR3 in DNA: TGTGCCACCAGCCGGACTAGCGGGAAGGGGAGCAATGAGCAGTTCTTC. Encoded protein: CATSRTSGKGSNEQFF.

The V gene is TRBV7-6, the J gene TRBJ2-7; TRBD2 agrees at 7 bases. Germline-derived CDR1 and CDR2 are SGHVS and FNYEAQ. CDR3 length equals 16 residues. V was pared by 7 bases and J by 6 bases, with 18 bases of the junction left unmatched. The CDR3 region has the DNA TGTGCCAGCACCCAGGGCCTCGGGGGGTCGGGACTCGAGCAGTACTTC. It codes for CASTQGLGGSGLEQYF.

Written as DNA, the CDR3 is TGTGCCAGCAGCTTTTCCGGGGTCGGCTACACCTTC. Its translation: CASSFSGVGYTF. V and J are TRBV5-4 and TRBJ1-2; D unresolved. V was trimmed by 2 bases and J by 8 bases, leaving 10 bases between them. Germline CDR1 reads SGHNT; CDR2 reads YYREEE (reference sequence). This CDR3 is 12 amino acids long.

The chain links TRBV7-9 to TRBJ2-1, with 8 bases identical to TRBD2. This CDR3 has 16 residues. CDR1 SEHNR and CDR2 FQNEAQ come from the germline V gene (reference sequence). J gave up 0 bases and V 2 bases, and 3 bases lay outside the gene matches. In nucleotides, the CDR3 is TGTGCCAGCAGCTTAAGCGGGAGAAGCTCCTACAATGAGCAGTTCTTC. Translated, it gives CASSLSGRSSYNEQFF.

The J gene is TRBJ1-1, the V gene TRBV11-3; D gene unclear. Trimming removed 2 bases at V and 1 base at J, with 8 bases between. The CDR3 is 14 amino acids. Germline-derived CDR1 and CDR2 are SGHNT and YENEEA. Here the CDR3 DNA reads TGTGCCAGCAGCTTATCACACCAGAACACTGAAGCTTTCTTT. Translation: CASSLSHQNTEAFF.

The chain joins TRBV5-1 to TRBJ1-5; 10 bases fit TRBD1. Germline trimming cut 0 bases from V and 7 bases from J; bases unmatched to any gene: 4. Germline V gene lookup returns CDR1 SGHRS and CDR2 YFSETQ. The CDR3 length is 15 residues. DNA of the CDR3: TGCGCCAGCAGCTTGGAGGGGACAGGGGTCCAGCCCCAGCATTTT. Protein: CASSLEGTGVQPQHF.